This entry concerns a single T cell receptor beta chain. Only Caucasian adults living in Nashville, Tennessee made up the donor group. Profiling relied on immunoSEQ multiplex PCR, and the TCRdb table lists in-frame clones only, not all of them. The sample includes millions of clones, over 85% of them seen just once. This sample is drawn from a study of shared clonotypes between healthy human individuals. Study overall: Donors had three CD4 naive, three CD4 memory, two CD8 naive and one CD8 memory plate apiece.

The CDR3 covers 14 residues. V lost 7 bases and J lost 2, with 14 bases in between. The germline V gene encodes CDR1 MDHEN and CDR2 SYDVKM. This chain joins TRBV28 and TRBJ1-1, with D perhaps TRBD1 (6 bases). The sequencing sample was made of naive CD4+ T cells sorted from blood. The subset is: CD45RA+ positively selected. This receptor was taken from a young man in good health. The CDR3 DNA is TGTGCCAGCAACCCGGGGGGGCTAAACACTGAAGCTTTCTTT. As protein: CASNPGGLNTEAFF.